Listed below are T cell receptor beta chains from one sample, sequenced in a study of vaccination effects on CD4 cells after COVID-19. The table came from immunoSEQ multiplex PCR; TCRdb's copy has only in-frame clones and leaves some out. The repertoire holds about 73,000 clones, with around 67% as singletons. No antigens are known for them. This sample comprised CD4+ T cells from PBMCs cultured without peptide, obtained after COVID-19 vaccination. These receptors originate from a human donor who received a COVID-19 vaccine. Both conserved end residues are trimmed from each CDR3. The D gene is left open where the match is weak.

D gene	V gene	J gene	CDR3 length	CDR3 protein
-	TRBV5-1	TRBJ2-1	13	ASSLLPNSYNEQF
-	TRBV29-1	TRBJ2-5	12	STYVTSGRETQY
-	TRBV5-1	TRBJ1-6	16	ASSLAGLGSSYNSPLH
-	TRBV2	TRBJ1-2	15	ASRRGSLGGVPYGYT
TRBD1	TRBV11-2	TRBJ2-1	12	ASSLGQTTSEQF
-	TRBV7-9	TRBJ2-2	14	ASSFSAKENTGELF
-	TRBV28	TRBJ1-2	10	ASSLAGYGYT
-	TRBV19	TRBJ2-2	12	ASSISGSGGELF
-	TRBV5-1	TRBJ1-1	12	ASSPEGTGVKAF
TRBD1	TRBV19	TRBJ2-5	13	ASSIRGTGLETQY
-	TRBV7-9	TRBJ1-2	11	ASSLRVNYGYT
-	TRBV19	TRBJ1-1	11	ASSSRQNTEAF
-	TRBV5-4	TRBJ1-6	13	ASSPNRVSNSPLH
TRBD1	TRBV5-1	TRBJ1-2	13	ASSATGASNYGYT
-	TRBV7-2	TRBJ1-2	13	ASSIQVSSGYGYT
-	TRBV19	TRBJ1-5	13	ASSISVISNQPQH
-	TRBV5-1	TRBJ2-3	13	ASRSRVLGTDTQY
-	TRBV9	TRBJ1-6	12	ASSVVGGNSPLH
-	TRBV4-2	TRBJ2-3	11	ASSQEGGDTQY
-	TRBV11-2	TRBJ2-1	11	ASSSVLRHEQF
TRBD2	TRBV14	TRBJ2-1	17	ASSLTGTSGGVRYNEQF
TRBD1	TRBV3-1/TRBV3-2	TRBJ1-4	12	ASSQDVEQGRLF
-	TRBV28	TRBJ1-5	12	ASSLPQDRQPQH
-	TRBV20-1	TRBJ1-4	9	SASLLEKLF
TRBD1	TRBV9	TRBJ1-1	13	ASSAVGQGAAEAF
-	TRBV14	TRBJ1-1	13	ASSSRGFMNTEAF
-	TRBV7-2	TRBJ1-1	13	ASSLGIQGNTEAF
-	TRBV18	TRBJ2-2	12	ASSPLDSEGELF
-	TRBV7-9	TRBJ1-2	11	ASSLASQGGYT
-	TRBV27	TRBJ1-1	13	ASNVLGGGRTEAF
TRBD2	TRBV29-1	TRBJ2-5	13	SVDGLAEPGETQY
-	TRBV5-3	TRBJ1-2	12	ARSLFPHLYGYT
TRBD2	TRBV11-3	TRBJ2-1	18	ASSAGAGLAGGPLGNEQF
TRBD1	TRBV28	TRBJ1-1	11	ASSLRLTGEAF
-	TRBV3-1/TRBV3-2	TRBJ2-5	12	ASSHRQFQETQY
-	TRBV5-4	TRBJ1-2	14	ASSLVRGAANYGYT
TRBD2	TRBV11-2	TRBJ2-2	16	ASSTLLAGGMNTGELF
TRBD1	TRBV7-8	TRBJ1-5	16	ASSLRGGTGVDNQPQH
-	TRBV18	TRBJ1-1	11	ASSPGKGTEAF
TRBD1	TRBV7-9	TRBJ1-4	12	ASSRWDSNEKLF